These T cell receptor beta chains were read from a single sample in a study of T cell changes during pregnancy in multiple sclerosis. Some clones are missing from TCRdb's copy, which holds only in-frame ones; the method was immunoSEQ multiplex PCR. The sample lists 48,000 or so clones, 85% to 95% occurring once. Sequencing was performed on CD4+ T cells from peripheral blood mononuclear cells, taken in the second trimester of pregnancy. Receptors originate from a female donor in good health, enrolled as a control in a pregnancy study. The CDR3 runs from the conserved cysteine through the conserved F or W. The D gene is left open where the match is weak. The size field is filled for only some rows; it gives once, few, many or a size class.

. | TRBJ1-5 | . | TRBV19 | TGTGCCAGTAGTATACTCCGGACAGTCAATCAGCCCCAGCATTTT | CASSILRTVNQPQHF
. | TRBJ1-2 | few | TRBV5-3 | TGTGCCAGAAGCTTGGAGGGGCAGGGAGGCTACACCTTC | CARSLEGQGGYTF
TRBD1 | TRBJ1-5 | . | TRBV19 | TGTGCCGTCCACCCAGGGGGCAAGAATAGCAATCAGCCCCAGCATTTT | CAVHPGGKNSNQPQHF
. | TRBJ2-1 | once | TRBV6-1 | TGTGCCAGCACGCCTAGTTATGAGCAGTTCTTC | CASTPSYEQFF
TRBD2 | TRBJ2-3 | . | TRBV4-2 | TGTGCCAGCAGCCCCCTGACTAGCGGGGACACAGATACGCAGTATTTT | CASSPLTSGDTDTQYF
. | TRBJ2-2 | once | TRBV10-3 | TGTGCCATCAGAAAGGGACAGAACACCGGGGAGCTGTTTTTT | CAIRKGQNTGELFF
. | TRBJ1-4 | . | TRBV30 | TGTGCCTGGAGGGCGGGCGGGGCATTAAAGGAAAAACTGTTTTTT | CAWRAGGALKEKLFF
TRBD2 | TRBJ2-3 | once | TRBV4-2 | TGTGCCAGCAGCCAAGATAGCCCCCGGACTAGCGGGAGGGCCGTCGCAGATACGCAGTATTTT | CASSQDSPRTSGRAVADTQYF
TRBD1 | TRBJ2-4 | . | TRBV28 | TGTGCCAGCAGTCCATATGGACAGGGGGTGACCAAAAACATTCAGTACTTC | CASSPYGQGVTKNIQYF
. | TRBJ2-1 | . | TRBV7-2 | TGTGCCAGCAGCTTAGGTCAGGGGTGGGATGAGCAGTTCTTC | CASSLGQGWDEQFF
TRBD2 | TRBJ2-2 | few | TRBV5-1 | TGCGCCAGCAGCCCCCACGGCGGGAGGGACACCGGGGAGCTGTTTTTT | CASSPHGGRDTGELFF
TRBD2 | TRBJ2-5 | . | TRBV18 | TGTGCCAGCTCACCCGGACTAGCGGGAGAAGAGACCCAGTACTTC | CASSPGLAGEETQYF
. | TRBJ2-3 | . | TRBV7-6 | TGTGCCAGCAGCTTAGGGACTACCACAGATACGCAGTATTTT | CASSLGTTTDTQYF
. | TRBJ1-6 | . | TRBV5-5 | TGTGCCAGCAGCTTTTCAGGGTCCAGCTCCTATAATTCACCCCTCCACTTT | CASSFSGSSSYNSPLHF
TRBD1 | TRBJ1-1 | once | TRBV11-3 | TGTGCCAGCAGCGCAGGGGGCGAGTACACTGAAGCTTTCTTT | CASSAGGEYTEAFF
. | TRBJ2-3 | once | TRBV9 | TGTGCCAGCAGCGTAGGAGGTGATACGCAGTATTTT | CASSVGGDTQYF
. | TRBJ1-6 | . | TRBV28 | TGTGCCAGCAGTTTTGGCGGGACTGATTCACCCCTCCACTTT | CASSFGGTDSPLHF
. | TRBJ1-5 | . | TRBV7-9 | TGTGCCAGCAGCCTAAACAATCAGCCCCAGCATTTT | CASSLNNQPQHF
. | TRBJ2-2 | . | TRBV6-5 | TGTGCCAGCACCAGCGGGCCCACCGGGGAGCTGTTTTTT | CASTSGPTGELFF
TRBD1 | TRBJ1-6 | . | TRBV7-8 | TGTGCCAGCAGCCCTTCGGACAGGTCCAATTCACCCCTCCACTTT | CASSPSDRSNSPLHF
TRBD1 | TRBJ1-1 | . | TRBV14 | TGTGCCAGCAGCCGAATACAGGGGGCCTCCACTGAAGCTTTCTTT | CASSRIQGASTEAFF
. | TRBJ1-3 | . | TRBV5-5 | TGTGCCAGCAGCCCCGCACTGAGCTCTGGAAACACCATATATTTT | CASSPALSSGNTIYF
TRBD2 | TRBJ2-5 | once | TRBV15 | TGTGCCACCAGCAGAGATCCTAGCGGGAAATCCAACCAAGAGACCCAGTACTTC | CATSRDPSGKSNQETQYF
. | TRBJ1-1 | . | TRBV5-1 | TGCGCCAGCAGCGGTGGGGGGACTGAAGCTTTCTTT | CASSGGGTEAFF
. | TRBJ2-1 | . | TRBV4-2 | TGTGCCAGCAGCCAAGCTATCTCGGGTAATGAGCAGTTCTTC | CASSQAISGNEQFF
. | TRBJ1-4 | once | TRBV5-1 | TGCGCCAGCAGCAGGGACATCGGAAGCCATCAGGGTGAAAAACTGTTTTTT | CASSRDIGSHQGEKLFF
TRBD2 | TRBJ2-2 | . | TRBV7-2 | TGTGCCAGCAGCTTAGTAGGAGGACTAGCGGTGAACACCGGGGAGCTGTTTTTT | CASSLVGGLAVNTGELFF
. | TRBJ1-2 | . | TRBV6-1 | TGTGCCAGCATTCCAGGCCTCGGCTATGGCTACACCTTC | CASIPGLGYGYTF
TRBD1 | TRBJ2-3 | . | TRBV25-1 | TGTGCCAGCGGCAACTCGGGACAGGGTGTGCATACGCAGTATTTT | CASGNSGQGVHTQYF
TRBD1 | TRBJ1-4 | . | TRBV2 | TGTGCCGGGAGGACAGGGAGGTACGAAAAACTGTTTTTT | CAGRTGRYEKLFF
TRBD2 | TRBJ2-1 | . | TRBV5-4 | TGTGCCAGCAGCTTGGCGGGAGGGCCCTCGAATGAGCAGTTCTTC | CASSLAGGPSNEQFF
. | TRBJ1-2 | . | TRBV19 | TGTGCCAGTGCCCGACAGGCCCAAAACTATGGCTACACCTTC | CASARQAQNYGYTF
. | TRBJ1-3 | . | TRBV6-5 | TGTGCCAGCAGTCGCCAGGGGAAGTCTGGAAACACCATATATTTT | CASSRQGKSGNTIYF
TRBD2 | TRBJ2-2 | . | TRBV5-1 | TGCGCCAGCAGCTCCTCTTGGGGGGGAAGTGTGTTTTTT | CASSSSWGGSVFF
TRBD1 | TRBJ2-7 | . | TRBV6-1 | TGTGCCAGCCGCAACGACAGGGTCGACGAGCAGTACTTC | CASRNDRVDEQYF
. | TRBJ1-1 | . | TRBV5-1 | TGCGCCAGCAGCTTGGAACAGTACTACACTGAAGCTTTCTTT | CASSLEQYYTEAFF
. | TRBJ1-2 | . | TRBV5-6 | TGTGCCAGCAGCTTGAGACAGAAGGCCCTTTCTAACTATGGCTACACCTTC | CASSLRQKALSNYGYTF
TRBD2 | TRBJ2-7 | . | TRBV18 | TGTGCCAGCTCACCCGGGACTAGCGGGAACTACGAGCAGTACTTC | CASSPGTSGNYEQYF
. | TRBJ1-1 | . | TRBV5-1 | TGCGCCAGCACCGCATCCCCACCGGGGAGTATGAACACTGAAGCTTTCTTT | CASTASPPGSMNTEAFF
TRBD2 | TRBJ2-2 | . | TRBV7-2 | TGTGCCAGCAGCCCAGTCAGTCTAGCGGGAGGGTCGAACACCGGGGAGCTGTTTTTT | CASSPVSLAGGSNTGELFF
. | TRBJ2-2 | . | TRBV9 | TGTGCCAGCAGCCCTCTCCCGAACACCGGGGAGCTGTTTTTT | CASSPLPNTGELFF
. | TRBJ2-5 | . | TRBV5-1 | TGCGCCAGCAGCTCCGAGGGAGAGACCCAGTACTTC | CASSSEGETQYF
TRBD1 | TRBJ1-3 | . | TRBV7-2 | TGTGCCAGCAGCCCAGGGACAGGGGGAGGAAACACCATATATTTT | CASSPGTGGGNTIYF
. | TRBJ1-5 | . | TRBV4-1 | TGCGCCAGCAGCCCCACGGTCGGGGGCAATCAGCCCCAGCATTTT | CASSPTVGGNQPQHF
. | TRBJ2-2 | . | TRBV7-3 | TGTGCCAGCAGCCCCCGTCCCAGGGACACCGGGGAGCTGTTTTTT | CASSPRPRDTGELFF
TRBD1 | TRBJ1-2 | . | TRBV28 | TGTGCCAGCAGTTTAGCAGGGGGCGATGGCTACACCTTC | CASSLAGGDGYTF
. | TRBJ2-3 | once | TRBV5-1 | TGCGCCAGCAGCAGCGGAGATACGCAGTATTTT | CASSSGDTQYF
TRBD1 | TRBJ1-6 | . | TRBV6-5 | TGTGCCAGCAGTTACGACAGGGCGCCCAATTCACCCCTCCACTTT | CASSYDRAPNSPLHF